Described below is a single T cell receptor beta chain sequence and its context. Its antigen is not known. The data stem from a study of Tregs in tolerant kidney transplant recipients. Study context: A 3-day belatacept mixed lymphocyte reaction, sometimes plus 5-day graft donor restimulation, preceded CD4+CD25+CD127- sorting. Recipient cells were told from donor cells by antibody staining. Study-wide results and caveats: This study did not directly address biological reproducibility.

The length of the CDR3 is 12 residues. Germline V gene lookup returns CDR1 SGHVS and CDR2 FQNEAQ. V lost 7 bases to trimming and J lost 4 bases; unmatched junction nucleotides: 4. Sequencing was performed with immunoSEQ multiplex PCR; in TCRdb, only in-frame clones are kept and a portion is missing. The sample shows about 44,000 clones, roughly 95% of them seen only once. V and J are TRBV7-8 and TRBJ2-7, with 7 bases matching TRBD1. The sequencing input was Tregs from blood cultured with allogeneic cells. The source of this sequence is a human donor in good health. For the CDR3, the DNA is TGTGCCAGCAATAGACAGGGATACGAGCAGTACTTC. As protein: CASNRQGYEQYF.